This TCR beta chain stems from a study of CXCR3-negative and CXCR3-positive naive CD8 T cells. Study-level findings and limits: Naive cells positive for CXCR3 carried more hydrophobic TRB CDR3s than CXCR3-negative ones. Similar TRBV-TRBJ gene usage was seen in naive CXCR3-negative and CXCR3-positive cells, but not in memory cells.

With respect to this clonotype: Antigen unknown.

UMI-labeled TRB cDNA libraries were prepared by 5' RACE. After re-calling the 5' RACE reads, TCRdb lists one entry per CDR3 protein, DNA absent. In total, the table holds some 120,000 distinct CDR3 sequences. Naive CD8+ T cells had a CD45RO-CCR7+CD27+CD95- phenotype. Looked up from germline, CDR1 is MGHRA and CDR2 is YSYEKL. This CDR3 is built from 14 residues. This sequence originates from a human donor in good health. Some clones in this sample may be carry-over from other donors' samples. Sequencing used naive CXCR3+ CD8+ T cells from blood. Sample subset: CD45RO-CCR7+CD27+CD95- naive CD8+ T cells expressing CXCR3 (TNR3+). J is TRBJ1-1 and V is TRBV4-1; TCRdb designates TRBD1, a call that cannot be tested without DNA. This CDR3 reads CASSAVGANTEAFF.